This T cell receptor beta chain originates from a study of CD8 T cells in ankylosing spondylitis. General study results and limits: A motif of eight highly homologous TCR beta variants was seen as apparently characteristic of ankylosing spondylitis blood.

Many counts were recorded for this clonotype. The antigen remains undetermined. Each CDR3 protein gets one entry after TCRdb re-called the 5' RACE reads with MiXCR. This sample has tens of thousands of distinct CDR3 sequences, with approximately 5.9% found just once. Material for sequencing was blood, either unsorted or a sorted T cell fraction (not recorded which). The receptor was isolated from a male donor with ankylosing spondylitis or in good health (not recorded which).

As DNA, the CDR3 is TGCAGTGCTATTTCGTCGTTGGCCGGAAACACCATATATTTT. It yields the protein CSAISSLAGNTIYF. The chain uses TRBV20-1 and TRBJ1-3; D is unresolved. V lost 4 bases and J lost 4, with 14 bases in between. CDR1 and CDR2 (germline): DFQATT, SNEGSKA (reference sequence). The CDR3 spans 14 residues.